This TCR beta chain was captured in a study of control samples from healthy donors and cancer patients. Generated by immunoSEQ multiplex PCR, the TCRdb table keeps only in-frame clones and is missing some. Of about 410,000 clones listed, more than 80% are singletons. CDR1 and CDR2 from the germline V gene are GTSNPN and SVGIG (reference sequence). The CDR3 spans 14 residues. V gave up 8 bases and J gave up 3 bases; unmatched junction bases: 10. This receptor was identified in a man aged 35-49 years with head and neck cancer. The V call is TRBV30, the J call TRBJ2-3; TRBD2 matches 8 bases. Source material: PBMCs. The CDR3 reads CAGGRGGGTDTQYF. The DNA of the CDR3 is TGTGCCGGAGGTCGGGGGGGTGGGACAGATACGCAGTATTTT.